This T cell receptor (beta chain) was observed in a study of cytomegalovirus exposure and HLA in healthy donors. On this clone itself: The antigen is not known.

Broader study findings: The authors enumerated over 150 TCR beta chains as linked to cytomegalovirus.

Primers: 60 Vbeta forward and 13 Jbeta reverse. Only in-frame clones appear in the TCRdb table, and some are missing; sequencing was by immunoSEQ multiplex PCR. The table has about 73,000 clones, 65% to 80% seen once; the top ten hold roughly 12%. Per the germline V gene, CDR1 is SGHTA and CDR2 is FQGNSA. The ends were cut back, 5 bases at V and 4 bases at J, with 15 bases in the middle. The CDR3 spans 15 residues. The rearrangement uses TRBV7-2 and TRBJ1-3, with D maybe TRBD1 (5 bases). Sequencing input: PBMCs. The TCR sequence derives from a man between 65 and 85 years old in good health and CMV-seronegative. CDR3 amino acids: CASSNRRGKGNTIYF. In nucleotides, the CDR3 is TGTGCCAGCAGCAACAGGCGCGGAAAAGGAAACACCATATATTTT. Together with reference TRBV7-2 and TRBJ1-3, the CDR3 gives the full variable domain: GAGVSQSPSNKVTEKGKDVELRCDPISGHTALYWYRQSLGQGLEFLIYFQGNSAPDKSGLPSDRFSAERTGGSVSTLTIQRTQQEDSAVYLCASSNRRGKGNTIYFGEGSWLTVV.